The 10 T cell receptor beta chains reported below all come from one sample, sequenced in a study of response to subunit inactivated influenza vaccine. In TCRdb, the RT-PCR reads were re-called with MiXCR into one record per CDR3 protein. The sample has 500,000 to 600,000 distinct CDR3 sequences; 10% to 15% are singletons. This specimen consisted of PBMCs from blood, obtained more than 35 days after vaccination. The receptors come from a man in his fifties or sixties who received an inactivated influenza vaccine.

This clonotype was detected a few times. This chain links TRBV5-1 with TRBJ2-1, with D unclear. V lost 0 bases and J lost 1, with 14 bases in between. CDR1 and CDR2 (germline): SGHRS, YFSETQ. The CDR3 extends over 17 amino acids. For the CDR3, the DNA is TGCGCCAGCAGCTTGGCCATGGCCCGAGGATCCTACAATGAGCAGTTCTTC. Encoded protein: CASSLAMARGSYNEQFF. Supplemented by reference TRBV5-1 and TRBJ2-1, the full variable domain reads KAGVTQTPRYLIKTRGQQVTLSCSPISGHRSVSWYQQTPGQGLQFLFEYFSETQRNKGNFPGRFSGRQFSNSRSEMNVSTLELGDSALYLCASSLAMARGSYNEQFFGPGTRLTVL.

In its sample, this clonotype was seen a few times. This chain joins TRBV29-1 and TRBJ2-3; TRBD1 aligns across 9 bases. Losses at the gene ends were 3 bases for V and 4 bases for J; bases not matched to a gene: 8. This CDR3 is built from 15 residues. Germline lookup yields CDR1 SQVTM and CDR2 ANQGSEA. CDR3 bases: TGCAGCGTTGATTCCGGGACAGGGATCTCAGATACGCAGTATTTT. It is translated as CSVDSGTGISDTQYF.

Ten or more counts support this clonotype. The chain carries TRBV7-3 and TRBJ1-1; no definite D call. V lost 4 bases and J lost 1, with 7 bases in between. The germline V gene encodes CDR1 SGHTA and CDR2 FQGTGA. This CDR3 has 13 amino acids. CDR3 in amino acids: CASSSGSNTEAFF. As DNA, the CDR3 is TGTGCCAGCAGCTCAGGATCGAACACTGAAGCTTTCTTT.

This chain joins TRBV6-6 and TRBJ2-7; D is undetermined. This CDR3 is 13 amino acids long. Trimming took 0 bases from V and 5 from J, leaving 8 bases between them. CDR1 MNHNY and CDR2 SVGAGI come from the germline V gene (reference sequence). CDR3 DNA sequence: TGTGCCAGCAGTTACTCGAGAGGCCACGAGCAGTACTTC. This codes for CASSYSRGHEQYF.

The J gene is TRBJ2-3, the V gene TRBV7-2; D is undetermined. V was trimmed by 6 bases and J by 2 bases, leaving 12 bases between them. The CDR3 loop spans 14 amino acids. Germline CDR1 and CDR2: SGHTA and FQGNSA. The CDR3 here is CASRKVFSTDTQYF. Written as DNA, the CDR3 is TGTGCCAGCAGGAAGGTGTTTTCCACAGATACGCAGTATTTT.

The chain employs TRBV4-3 and TRBJ2-1; 8 positions match TRBD1. The germline CDR1 and CDR2 sequences are LGHNA and YSLEER. This CDR3 is 15 amino acids long. V shed 0 bases and J 10 bases; nucleotides not matched to a gene: 8. The CDR3 sequence: CASSQDRGQLWEQFF. As DNA, the CDR3 is TGCGCCAGCAGCCAAGACAGGGGGCAACTTTGGGAGCAGTTCTTC.

A few counts support this clonotype. The chain combines TRBV12-3 or TRBV12-4 with TRBJ2-1; the match to TRBD2 covers 8 bases. The V segment lost 3 bases and the J segment 6 bases; nucleotides outside the gene matches: 7. CDR3 length equals 15 residues. The CDR3, as DNA: TGTGCCAGCAGTTTTTCCGGGAGGGCCCCCAATGAGCAGTTCTTC. Amino acids: CASSFSGRAPNEQFF.

This chain joins TRBV7-9 and TRBJ1-2; D is undetermined. This CDR3 has 16 amino acids. Germline CDR1 reads SEHNR; CDR2 reads FQNEAQ (reference sequence). The V end was cut by 4 bases, the J end by 4 bases, with 19 bases between. This CDR3 is CASSSAGGREAYGYTF. CDR3 DNA: TGTGCCAGCAGCTCAGCCGGAGGGAGGGAAGCCTATGGCTACACCTTC.

This clonotype was observed a handful of times. In DNA form, the CDR3 reads TGTGCCAGCAGTTCAGGGGGCCCATACAATGAGCAGTTCTTC. It encodes CASSSGGPYNEQFF. This chain links TRBV7-6 with TRBJ2-1; 8 bases are a match to TRBD1. The V segment lost 6 bases and the J segment 4 bases; nucleotides outside the gene matches: 5. Germline CDR1 reads SGHVS; CDR2 reads FNYEAQ. The CDR3 has 14 amino acids.

This chain links TRBV12-3 or TRBV12-4 with TRBJ2-3; TRBD2 agrees at 7 bases. Trimming at V came to 7 bases and at J to 2 bases, leaving 9 bases not matched to a gene. This CDR3 contains 15 residues. CDR3 region: CASTNPSGATDTQYF. The DNA for the CDR3 is TGTGCCAGCACCAATCCCAGCGGGGCCACAGATACGCAGTATTTT.